A selection of T cell receptor beta chains follows, all from one sample in a study of blood T cell repertoires in COVID-19. TCRdb keeps only in-frame clones here, not all; method: immunoSEQ multiplex PCR. The sample gives 150,000 to 160,000 clones, approximately 90% of which show up once; 15% is in the top ten. Sequenced: peripheral blood. The receptors derive from a woman in her thirties or forties with acute or convalescent COVID-19. The conserved cysteine and the conserved F or W are not part of the CDR3 here. Each record gives: V gene, J gene, CDR3 protein.

>TRBV5-6|TRBJ1-5
ASSFRGNSNQPQH
>TRBV18|TRBJ1-4
ASSPLTATNEKLF
>TRBV19|TRBJ2-2
ASSRPVSGANTGELF
>TRBV6-1|TRBJ2-3
ASSELMDTQY
>TRBV4-1|TRBJ1-4
ASSRGKGTENEKLF
>TRBV9|TRBJ2-7
ASSVGPRWSEEQY
>TRBV28|TRBJ2-7
ASSPLTPIWGRLDYEQY
>TRBV19|TRBJ2-1
ASRTPAGGQF
>TRBV1|TRBJ2-1
TSSQEGLQRDYEQF
>TRBV23-1|TRBJ2-5
ANSIKWTGGRMNEETQY
>TRBV10-3|TRBJ1-6
AATSGQGGSPLH
>TRBV7-9|TRBJ2-7
ASSSTGSYEQY
>TRBV24-1|TRBJ2-5
ATGTSQETQY
>TRBV29-1|TRBJ2-3
SVEIGGANTDTQY
>TRBV11-3|TRBJ2-3
ASSSGTTDTQY